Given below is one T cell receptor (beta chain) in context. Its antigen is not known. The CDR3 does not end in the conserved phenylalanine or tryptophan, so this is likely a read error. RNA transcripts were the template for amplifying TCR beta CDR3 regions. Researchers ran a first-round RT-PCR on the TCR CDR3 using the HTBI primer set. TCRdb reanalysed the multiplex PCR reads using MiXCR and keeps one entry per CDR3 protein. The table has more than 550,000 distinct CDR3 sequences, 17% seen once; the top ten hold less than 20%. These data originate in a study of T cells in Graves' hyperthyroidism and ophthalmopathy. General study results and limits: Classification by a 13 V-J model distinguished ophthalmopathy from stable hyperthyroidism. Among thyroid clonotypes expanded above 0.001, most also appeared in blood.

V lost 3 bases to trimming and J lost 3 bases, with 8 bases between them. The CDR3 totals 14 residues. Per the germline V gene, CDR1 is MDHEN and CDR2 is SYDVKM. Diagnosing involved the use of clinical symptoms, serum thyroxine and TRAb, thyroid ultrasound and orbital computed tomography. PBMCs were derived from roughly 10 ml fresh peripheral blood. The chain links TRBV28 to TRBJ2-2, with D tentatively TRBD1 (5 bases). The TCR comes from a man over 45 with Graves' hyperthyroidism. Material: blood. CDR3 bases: TGTGCCAGCAGTTTGGGCAGGGACACCGGGGAGCTGTTTCTT. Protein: CASSLGRDTGELFL.